These T cell receptor beta chains were read from a single sample in a study of beta chain features in type 1 diabetes. Generated by immunoSEQ multiplex PCR, the TCRdb table keeps only in-frame clones and is missing some. Among 240,000 or so clones, roughly 20% were seen once, and the ten largest hold around 0.03%. The sequenced sample consisted of naive CD4+ T cells from blood. These receptors originate from a woman aged 40 to 50 with type 1 diabetes. Both conserved end residues are part of each CDR3. Fields, in order: J gene, V gene, D gene, clone size, CDR3 protein, CDR3 DNA. The D gene is left open where the match is weak. Size values are once, few and many counts, or a class for expanded clones, and some rows have none.

J gene: TRBJ1-4; V gene: TRBV7-2; D gene: NA; clone size: few; CDR3 protein: CASSLAPPIANEKLFF; CDR3 DNA: TGTGCCAGCAGCTTAGCCCCACCGATAGCTAATGAAAAACTGTTTTTT
J gene: TRBJ2-3; V gene: TRBV5-1; D gene: NA; clone size: NA; CDR3 protein: CASSYRERAGQSTDTQYF; CDR3 DNA: TGCGCCAGCAGCTATCGAGAGAGGGCGGGACAGTCGACAGATACGCAGTATTTT
J gene: TRBJ2-7; V gene: TRBV2; D gene: NA; clone size: few; CDR3 protein: CASSLGVPYEQYF; CDR3 DNA: TGTGCCAGCAGTCTCGGGGTCCCCTACGAGCAGTACTTC
J gene: TRBJ1-1; V gene: TRBV29-1; D gene: TRBD1; clone size: few; CDR3 protein: CSVRPGTGTTEAFF; CDR3 DNA: TGCAGCGTCCGTCCCGGGACAGGGACCACTGAAGCTTTCTTT
J gene: TRBJ2-5; V gene: TRBV18; D gene: NA; clone size: NA; CDR3 protein: CASSPPMVETQYF; CDR3 DNA: TGTGCCAGCTCACCCCCTATGGTGGAGACCCAGTACTTC
J gene: TRBJ2-1; V gene: TRBV5-1; D gene: NA; clone size: few; CDR3 protein: CASSLTNNEQFF; CDR3 DNA: TGCGCCAGCAGCTTAACAAATAATGAGCAGTTCTTC
J gene: TRBJ2-3; V gene: TRBV29-1; D gene: TRBD1; clone size: NA; CDR3 protein: CSVATGGAADTQYF; CDR3 DNA: TGCAGCGTGGCGACAGGGGGCGCGGCAGATACGCAGTATTTT
J gene: TRBJ2-1; V gene: TRBV5-4; D gene: TRBD2; clone size: few; CDR3 protein: CASSLLSGGAYIYNEQFF; CDR3 DNA: TGTGCCAGCAGCTTGCTCAGCGGGGGGGCCTATATATACAATGAGCAGTTCTTC
J gene: TRBJ2-7; V gene: TRBV19; D gene: NA; clone size: NA; CDR3 protein: CASSKVRQDEQYF; CDR3 DNA: TGTGCCAGTAGTAAGGTACGTCAGGACGAGCAGTACTTC
J gene: TRBJ2-1; V gene: TRBV28; D gene: TRBD2; clone size: NA; CDR3 protein: CASSRAGVGEQFF; CDR3 DNA: TGTGCCAGCAGTCGGGCGGGAGTTGGTGAGCAGTTCTTC
J gene: TRBJ1-4; V gene: TRBV10-3; D gene: NA; clone size: few; CDR3 protein: CAISPDSHNEKLFF; CDR3 DNA: TGTGCCATCAGTCCGGACAGCCATAATGAAAAACTGTTTTTT
J gene: TRBJ2-1; V gene: TRBV7-6; D gene: NA; clone size: few; CDR3 protein: CASSLEHRERLASYNEQFF; CDR3 DNA: TGTGCCAGCAGCTTAGAGCACAGGGAAAGACTAGCCTCCTACAATGAGCAGTTCTTC
J gene: TRBJ1-2; V gene: TRBV2; D gene: NA; clone size: NA; CDR3 protein: CASRVAGYGYTF; CDR3 DNA: TGTGCCAGCAGGGTGGCTGGCTATGGCTACACCTTC
J gene: TRBJ2-7; V gene: TRBV15; D gene: NA; clone size: few; CDR3 protein: CATSRDQGTYEQYF; CDR3 DNA: TGTGCCACCAGCAGAGATCAGGGTACCTACGAGCAGTACTTC
J gene: TRBJ2-4; V gene: TRBV7-2; D gene: NA; clone size: few; CDR3 protein: CASSTPLVWENIQYF; CDR3 DNA: TGTGCCAGCTCGACGCCGCTAGTCTGGGAAAACATTCAGTACTTC
J gene: TRBJ2-7; V gene: TRBV7-2; D gene: TRBD1; clone size: few; CDR3 protein: CASSVDRASHEQYF; CDR3 DNA: TGTGCCAGCAGTGTGGACAGGGCGAGCCACGAGCAGTACTTC
J gene: TRBJ1-1; V gene: TRBV18; D gene: NA; clone size: NA; CDR3 protein: CASSPDTSTEAFF; CDR3 DNA: TGTGCCAGCTCACCGGACACCAGCACTGAAGCTTTCTTT
J gene: TRBJ2-5; V gene: TRBV10-3; D gene: TRBD1; clone size: NA; CDR3 protein: CAISVGGQGQETQYF; CDR3 DNA: TGTGCCATCAGTGTGGGGGGACAGGGCCAAGAGACCCAGTACTTC
J gene: TRBJ2-6; V gene: TRBV7-2; D gene: NA; clone size: NA; CDR3 protein: CASSLYGSGANVLTF; CDR3 DNA: TGTGCCAGCAGCTTATACGGCTCTGGGGCCAACGTCCTGACTTTC
J gene: TRBJ2-7; V gene: TRBV30; D gene: NA; clone size: NA; CDR3 protein: CAWSGSYEQYF; CDR3 DNA: TGTGCCTGGAGTGGATCCTACGAGCAGTACTTC
J gene: TRBJ1-5; V gene: TRBV28; D gene: NA; clone size: few; CDR3 protein: CASKSPSQPQHF; CDR3 DNA: TGTGCCAGCAAAAGCCCGAGCCAGCCCCAGCATTTT
J gene: TRBJ2-1; V gene: TRBV28; D gene: NA; clone size: few; CDR3 protein: CASSPTPLAYNEQFF; CDR3 DNA: TGTGCCAGCAGTCCCACACCGTTGGCATACAATGAGCAGTTCTTC
J gene: TRBJ1-5; V gene: TRBV2; D gene: NA; clone size: NA; CDR3 protein: CASSDLGASSNQPQHF; CDR3 DNA: TGTGCCAGCAGTGATCTAGGGGCTAGTAGCAATCAGCCCCAGCATTTT
J gene: TRBJ2-2; V gene: TRBV30; D gene: TRBD1; clone size: NA; CDR3 protein: CAWRATGGWAGELFF; CDR3 DNA: TGTGCCTGGAGGGCTACAGGGGGCTGGGCCGGGGAGCTGTTTTTT
J gene: TRBJ2-6; V gene: TRBV28; D gene: NA; clone size: NA; CDR3 protein: CASSSPGESTGLSPGANVLTF; CDR3 DNA: TGTGCCAGCAGCTCCCCAGGGGAGTCGACGGGTTTATCGCCTGGGGCCAACGTCCTGACTTTC
J gene: TRBJ2-1; V gene: TRBV5-4; D gene: NA; clone size: NA; CDR3 protein: CASSLANSNSYNEQFF; CDR3 DNA: TGTGCCAGCAGCTTGGCCAACTCCAACTCCTACAATGAGCAGTTCTTC
J gene: TRBJ1-4; V gene: TRBV2; D gene: TRBD1; clone size: NA; CDR3 protein: CASTRQGSTNEKLFF; CDR3 DNA: TGTGCCAGCACCCGACAGGGTTCAACTAATGAAAAACTGTTTTTT
J gene: TRBJ2-3; V gene: TRBV2; D gene: TRBD1; clone size: NA; CDR3 protein: CASSEGQGNTQYF; CDR3 DNA: TGTGCCAGCAGTGAAGGACAGGGGAATACGCAGTATTTT
J gene: TRBJ2-7; V gene: TRBV7-2; D gene: TRBD1; clone size: NA; CDR3 protein: CASSPRTGSHEQYF; CDR3 DNA: TGTGCCAGCAGCCCCCGGACAGGTTCCCACGAGCAGTACTTC